Listed below are T cell receptor beta chains from one sample, sequenced in a study of blood T cell repertoires in COVID-19. Sequencing used immunoSEQ multiplex PCR; TCRdb keeps in-frame clones, though not all of them. The sample lists fewer than 250,000 clones; about nine tenths were seen once. Sequenced: PBMCs or T cells enriched from blood (not recorded which). The receptors originated from a man aged 45-65 years who had been exposed to COVID-19. The CDR3 runs from the conserved cysteine through the conserved F or W. D genes are given only for firm matches. Clone size, where shown, is once, few, many, or a class for clones that have expanded.

CDR3 length: 15; clone size: .; D gene: .; V gene: TRBV5-1; J gene: TRBJ1-1; CDR3 DNA: TGCGCCAGCAGCCCTAAGTCCAGGCCGAACACTGAAGCTTTCTTT; CDR3 protein: CASSPKSRPNTEAFF
CDR3 length: 13; clone size: .; D gene: .; V gene: TRBV6-1; J gene: TRBJ1-2; CDR3 DNA: TGTGCCAGCAGTGAACCCTCTTGGGGCGGCTACACCTTC; CDR3 protein: CASSEPSWGGYTF
CDR3 length: 15; clone size: .; D gene: TRBD2; V gene: TRBV6-5; J gene: TRBJ2-7; CDR3 DNA: TGTGCCAGCAGTTCGCGACTAGCGGGGGGGAACGAGCAGTACTTC; CDR3 protein: CASSSRLAGGNEQYF
CDR3 length: 16; clone size: few; D gene: .; V gene: TRBV6-1; J gene: TRBJ1-1; CDR3 DNA: TGTGCCAGCAGTGAAGTACCGGGAGAGGGGAACACTGAAGCTTTCTTT; CDR3 protein: CASSEVPGEGNTEAFF
CDR3 length: 17; clone size: .; D gene: TRBD2; V gene: TRBV18; J gene: TRBJ2-3; CDR3 DNA: TGTGCCAGCTCACCGGGAGCGGGGGGGACGTTTGAGGATACGCAGTATTTT; CDR3 protein: CASSPGAGGTFEDTQYF
CDR3 length: 15; clone size: .; D gene: .; V gene: TRBV4-2; J gene: TRBJ2-5; CDR3 DNA: TGTGCCAGCAGCCAAGATATCGGGGGACAAGAGACCCAGTACTTC; CDR3 protein: CASSQDIGGQETQYF
CDR3 length: 19; clone size: .; D gene: .; V gene: TRBV7-2; J gene: TRBJ1-6; CDR3 DNA: TGTGCCAGCAGTCATTATCCGACAGGTTTCGGCACCTATAATTCACCCCTCCACTTT; CDR3 protein: CASSHYPTGFGTYNSPLHF
CDR3 length: 14; clone size: .; D gene: TRBD1; V gene: TRBV30; J gene: TRBJ1-1; CDR3 DNA: TGTGCCTGGAGTGCTAGGACAGGGGGCACTGAAGCTTTCTTT; CDR3 protein: CAWSARTGGTEAFF
CDR3 length: 19; clone size: .; D gene: .; V gene: TRBV9; J gene: TRBJ1-1; CDR3 DNA: TGTGCCAGCAGCGTAGGTAATCTTCGGGGGGGTTATAGAGGTCTCCCCGCTTTCTTT; CDR3 protein: CASSVGNLRGGYRGLPAFF
CDR3 length: 15; clone size: .; D gene: TRBD1; V gene: TRBV6-5; J gene: TRBJ1-2; CDR3 DNA: TGTGCCAGCAGTTACCTAAAAACAGGGGCGAGAGGCTACACCTTC; CDR3 protein: CASSYLKTGARGYTF